This is a list of T cell receptor beta chains from one sample in a study of early T cells in non-severe SARS-CoV-2 infection. TCRdb passed the 5' RACE reads through MiXCR, listing each CDR3 protein once. The data contain 30,000 or so distinct CDR3 sequences, under 6% of them singletons. The specimen sequenced was whole blood. The receptors shown here come from an adult who was a healthcare worker with PCR-confirmed SARS-CoV-2 infection or an uninfected control (not recorded which). The CDR3 runs from the conserved cysteine through the conserved F or W. The D gene is left open where the match is weak. Clone size appears in some rows only: once, few, many, or a class for an expanded clone.

V gene: TRBV6-6; clone size: NA; J gene: TRBJ2-1; D gene: TRBD2; CDR3 protein: CASIGTSAYNEQFF; CDR3 DNA: TGTGCCAGCATTGGGACTAGCGCCTACAATGAGCAGTTCTTC
V gene: TRBV3-1; clone size: many; J gene: TRBJ2-5; D gene: NA; CDR3 protein: CASSQGQAEGETQYF; CDR3 DNA: TGTGCCAGCAGCCAGGGTCAAGCGGAGGGAGAGACCCAGTACTTC
V gene: TRBV24-1; clone size: many; J gene: TRBJ2-2; D gene: TRBD1; CDR3 protein: CATSDQGADTGELFF; CDR3 DNA: TGTGCCACCAGTGATCAGGGGGCGGACACCGGGGAGCTGTTTTTT
V gene: TRBV11-2; clone size: NA; J gene: TRBJ1-6; D gene: NA; CDR3 protein: CASSLDGFSPLHF; CDR3 DNA: TGTGCCAGCAGCTTAGATGGATTTTCACCCCTCCACTTT
V gene: TRBV18; clone size: few; J gene: TRBJ1-1; D gene: NA; CDR3 protein: CASSPPPQNLAEAFF; CDR3 DNA: TGTGCCAGCTCACCACCCCCACAGAATCTCGCTGAAGCTTTCTTT
V gene: TRBV11-2; clone size: NA; J gene: TRBJ2-3; D gene: TRBD2; CDR3 protein: CASSRAGGRGTDTQYF; CDR3 DNA: TGTGCCAGCAGCCGAGCGGGAGGGCGAGGCACAGATACGCAGTATTTT
V gene: TRBV20-1; clone size: many; J gene: TRBJ1-4; D gene: NA; CDR3 protein: CVGRASNEKLFF; CDR3 DNA: TGCGTAGGCCGCGCCTCCAATGAAAAACTGTTTTTT
V gene: TRBV7-8; clone size: many; J gene: TRBJ2-2; D gene: NA; CDR3 protein: CASRTVGGHYTGELFF; CDR3 DNA: TGTGCCAGCAGGACGGTTGGCGGGCATTACACCGGGGAGCTGTTTTTT
V gene: TRBV18; clone size: many; J gene: TRBJ2-5; D gene: NA; CDR3 protein: CASSSPAGAKTQYF; CDR3 DNA: TGTGCCAGCTCATCACCGGCCGGGGCCAAGACCCAGTACTTC
V gene: TRBV4-1; clone size: many; J gene: TRBJ2-7; D gene: TRBD2; CDR3 protein: CASSQDLPLAGGTPYEQYF; CDR3 DNA: TGCGCCAGCAGCCAAGATCTCCCCTTAGCGGGAGGGACGCCCTACGAGCAGTACTTC
V gene: TRBV12-3/TRBV12-4; clone size: many; J gene: TRBJ2-7; D gene: NA; CDR3 protein: CASTGVGASYEQYF; CDR3 DNA: TGTGCCAGCACCGGGGTGGGAGCCTCCTACGAGCAGTACTTC
V gene: TRBV20-1; clone size: many; J gene: TRBJ2-1; D gene: TRBD1; CDR3 protein: CSARGGTGRNNEQFF; CDR3 DNA: TGCAGTGCTAGAGGGGGGACAGGGCGAAACAATGAGCAGTTCTTC
V gene: TRBV6-2/TRBV6-3; clone size: NA; J gene: TRBJ2-5; D gene: NA; CDR3 protein: CASSFPEETQYF; CDR3 DNA: TGTGCCAGCAGTTTCCCCGAAGAGACCCAGTACTTC
V gene: TRBV6-2/TRBV6-3; clone size: many; J gene: TRBJ2-1; D gene: TRBD2; CDR3 protein: CASSFGTSGNKDEQFF; CDR3 DNA: TGTGCCAGCAGCTTCGGGACTAGCGGGAATAAAGATGAGCAGTTCTTC
V gene: TRBV2; clone size: NA; J gene: TRBJ2-1; D gene: NA; CDR3 protein: CASSEEIDSRQFF; CDR3 DNA: TGTGCCAGCAGTGAAGAAATCGACAGTAGGCAGTTCTTC
V gene: TRBV7-8; clone size: many; J gene: TRBJ2-3; D gene: NA; CDR3 protein: CASSLGYTDTQYF; CDR3 DNA: TGTGCCAGCAGCTTGGGGTACACAGATACGCAGTATTTT
V gene: TRBV20-1; clone size: few; J gene: TRBJ2-5; D gene: TRBD2; CDR3 protein: CSVAGLANKETQYF; CDR3 DNA: TGCAGCGTAGCGGGACTAGCGAATAAAGAGACCCAGTACTTC